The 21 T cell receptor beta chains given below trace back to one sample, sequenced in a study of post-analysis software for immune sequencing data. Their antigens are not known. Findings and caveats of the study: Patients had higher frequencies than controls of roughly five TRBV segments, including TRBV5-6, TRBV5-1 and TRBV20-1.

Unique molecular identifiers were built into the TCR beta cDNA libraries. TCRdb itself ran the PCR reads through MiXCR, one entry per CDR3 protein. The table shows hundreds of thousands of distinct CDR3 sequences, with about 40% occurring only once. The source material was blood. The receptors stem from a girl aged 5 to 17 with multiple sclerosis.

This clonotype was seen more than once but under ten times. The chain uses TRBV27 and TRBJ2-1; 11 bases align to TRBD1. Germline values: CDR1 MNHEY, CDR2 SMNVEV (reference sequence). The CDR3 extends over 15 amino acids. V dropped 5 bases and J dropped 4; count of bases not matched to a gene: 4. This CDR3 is CASSTGTGGYNEQFF. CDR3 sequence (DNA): TGTGCCAGCAGTACCGGGACAGGGGGTTACAATGAGCAGTTCTTC.

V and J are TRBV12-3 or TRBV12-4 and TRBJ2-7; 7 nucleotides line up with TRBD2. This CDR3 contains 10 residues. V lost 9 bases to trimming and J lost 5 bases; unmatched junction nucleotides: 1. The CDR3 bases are TGTGCCAGTGCGGGGGACGAGCAGTACTTC. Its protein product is CASAGDEQYF.

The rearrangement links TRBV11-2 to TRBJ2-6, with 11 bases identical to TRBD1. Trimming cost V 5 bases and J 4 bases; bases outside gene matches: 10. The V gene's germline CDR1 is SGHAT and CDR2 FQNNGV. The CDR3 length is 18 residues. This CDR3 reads CASSPRDRGIIGANVLTF. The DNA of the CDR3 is TGTGCCAGCAGCCCTCGGGACAGGGGGATAATAGGGGCCAACGTCCTGACTTTC.

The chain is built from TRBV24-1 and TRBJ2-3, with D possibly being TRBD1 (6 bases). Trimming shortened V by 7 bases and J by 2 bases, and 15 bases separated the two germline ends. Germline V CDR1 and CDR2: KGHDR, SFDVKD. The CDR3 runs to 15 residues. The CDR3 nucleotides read TGTGCCACCAGGTCGACAGGAACCCCCACAGATACGCAGTATTTT. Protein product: CATRSTGTPTDTQYF.

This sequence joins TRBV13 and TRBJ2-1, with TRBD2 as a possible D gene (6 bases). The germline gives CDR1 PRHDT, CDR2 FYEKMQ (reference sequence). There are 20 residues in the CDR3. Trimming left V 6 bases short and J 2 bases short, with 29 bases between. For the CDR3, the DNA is TGTGCCAGCAGTTTACTGTCAGATCCGGACGGGACTTCAGCCTACAATGAGCAGTTCTTC. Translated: CASSLLSDPDGTSAYNEQFF. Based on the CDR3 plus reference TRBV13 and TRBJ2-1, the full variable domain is AAGVIQSPRHLIKEKRETATLKCYPIPRHDTVYWYQQGPGQDPQFLISFYEKMQSDKGSIPDRFSAQQFSDYHSELNMSSLELGDSALYFCASSLLSDPDGTSAYNEQFFGPGTRLTVL.

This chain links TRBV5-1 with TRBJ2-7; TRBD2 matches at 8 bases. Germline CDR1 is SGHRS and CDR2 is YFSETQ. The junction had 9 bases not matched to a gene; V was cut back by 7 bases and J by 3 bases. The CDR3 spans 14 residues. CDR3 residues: CASGEGTSLYEQYF. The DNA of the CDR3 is TGCGCCAGCGGGGAGGGGACTAGTCTCTACGAGCAGTACTTC.

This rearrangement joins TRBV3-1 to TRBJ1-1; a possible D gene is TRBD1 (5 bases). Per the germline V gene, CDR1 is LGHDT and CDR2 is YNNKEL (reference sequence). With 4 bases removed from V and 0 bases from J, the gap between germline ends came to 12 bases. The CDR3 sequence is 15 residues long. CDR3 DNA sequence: TGTGCCAGCAGCCGGGAGGGACTGATGAACACTGAAGCTTTCTTT. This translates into CASSREGLMNTEAFF.

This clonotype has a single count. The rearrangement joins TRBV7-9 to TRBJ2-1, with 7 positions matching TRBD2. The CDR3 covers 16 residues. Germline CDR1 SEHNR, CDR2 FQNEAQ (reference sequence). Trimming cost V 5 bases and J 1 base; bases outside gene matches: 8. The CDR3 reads CASSPQAGSSYNEQFF. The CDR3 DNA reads TGTGCCAGCAGCCCACAAGCGGGGTCATCCTACAATGAGCAGTTCTTC.

The CDR3 DNA sequence: TGCGCCAGCAGCTTGGGTGGGGGATCACCCCACGAGCAGTTCTTC. Its translation is CASSLGGGSPHEQFF. This rearrangement joins TRBV5-1 to TRBJ2-4, with D possibly being TRBD1 or TRBD2 (5 bases each). The J call may be faulty, since TRBJ2-1 better matches the DNA end. This CDR3 is built from 15 residues. Germline CDR1 reads SGHRS; CDR2 reads YFSETQ.

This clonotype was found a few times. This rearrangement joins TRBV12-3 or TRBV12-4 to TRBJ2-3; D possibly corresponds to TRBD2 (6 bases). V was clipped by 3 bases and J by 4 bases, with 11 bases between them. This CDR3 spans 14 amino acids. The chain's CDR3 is CASSLASVADTQYF. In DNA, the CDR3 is TGTGCCAGCAGTTTGGCTAGCGTCGCAGATACGCAGTATTTT.

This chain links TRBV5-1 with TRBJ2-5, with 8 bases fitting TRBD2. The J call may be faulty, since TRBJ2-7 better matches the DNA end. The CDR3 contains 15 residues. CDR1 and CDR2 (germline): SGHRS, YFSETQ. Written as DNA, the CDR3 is TGCGCCAGCAGCTTTAGCGGGGCACACCTTTACGAGCAGTACTTC. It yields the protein CASSFSGAHLYEQYF.

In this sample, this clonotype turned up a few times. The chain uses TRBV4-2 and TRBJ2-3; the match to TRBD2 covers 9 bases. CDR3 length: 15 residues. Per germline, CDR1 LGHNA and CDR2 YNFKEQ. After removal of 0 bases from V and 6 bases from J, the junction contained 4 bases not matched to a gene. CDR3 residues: CASSQDRTSVDTQYF. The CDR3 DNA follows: TGTGCCAGCAGCCAAGATAGGACTAGCGTTGATACGCAGTATTTT.

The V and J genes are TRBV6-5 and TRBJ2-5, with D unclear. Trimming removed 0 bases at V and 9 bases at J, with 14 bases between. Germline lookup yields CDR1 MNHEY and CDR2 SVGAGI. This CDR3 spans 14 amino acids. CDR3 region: CASSYSRNLGSQYF. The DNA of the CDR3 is TGTGCCAGCAGTTACTCCCGTAACCTGGGGTCCCAGTACTTC.

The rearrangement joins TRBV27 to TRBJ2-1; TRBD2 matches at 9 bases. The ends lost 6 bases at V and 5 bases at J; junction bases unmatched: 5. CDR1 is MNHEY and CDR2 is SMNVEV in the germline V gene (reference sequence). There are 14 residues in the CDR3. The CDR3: CASSRGLANNEQFF. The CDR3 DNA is TGTGCCAGCAGCCGCGGACTAGCGAACAATGAGCAGTTCTTC.

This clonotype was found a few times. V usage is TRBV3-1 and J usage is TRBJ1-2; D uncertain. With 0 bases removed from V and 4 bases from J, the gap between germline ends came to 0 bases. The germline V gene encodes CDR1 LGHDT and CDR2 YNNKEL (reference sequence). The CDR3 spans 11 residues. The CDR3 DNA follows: TGTGCCAGCAGCCAAGACTATGGCTACACCTTC. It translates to CASSQDYGYTF.

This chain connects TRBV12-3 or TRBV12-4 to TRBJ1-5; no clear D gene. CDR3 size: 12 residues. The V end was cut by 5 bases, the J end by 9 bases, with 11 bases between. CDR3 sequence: CASSGGGWPQHF. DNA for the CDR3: TGTGCCAGCAGTGGAGGTGGGTGGCCCCAGCATTTT.

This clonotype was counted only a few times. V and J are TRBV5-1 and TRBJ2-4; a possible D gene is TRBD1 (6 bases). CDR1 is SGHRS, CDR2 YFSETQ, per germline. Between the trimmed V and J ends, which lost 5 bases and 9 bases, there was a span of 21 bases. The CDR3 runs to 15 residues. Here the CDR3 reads CASSISAGVFAIQYF. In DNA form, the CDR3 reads TGCGCCAGCAGTATTTCGGCAGGGGTGTTTGCCATTCAGTACTTC.

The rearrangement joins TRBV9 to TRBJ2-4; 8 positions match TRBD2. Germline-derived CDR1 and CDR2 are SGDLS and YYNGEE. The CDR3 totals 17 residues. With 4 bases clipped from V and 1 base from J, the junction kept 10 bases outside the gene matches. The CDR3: CASSPGRGGMAKNIQYF. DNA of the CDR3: TGTGCCAGCAGCCCCGGACGGGGGGGAATGGCCAAAAACATTCAGTACTTC. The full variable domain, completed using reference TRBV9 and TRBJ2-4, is DSGVTQTPKHLITATGQRVTLRCSPRSGDLSVYWYQQSLDQGLQFLIQYYNGEERAKGNILERFSAQQFPDLHSELNLSSLELGDSALYFCASSPGRGGMAKNIQYFGAGTRLSVL.

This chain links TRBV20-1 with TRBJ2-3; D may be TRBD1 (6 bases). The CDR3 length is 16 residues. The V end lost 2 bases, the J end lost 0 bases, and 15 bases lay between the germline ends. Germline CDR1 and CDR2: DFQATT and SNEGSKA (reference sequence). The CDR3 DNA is TGCAGTGCTAGACCGTTCAGGGGTTTTAGCACAGATACGCAGTATTTT. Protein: CSARPFRGFSTDTQYF.

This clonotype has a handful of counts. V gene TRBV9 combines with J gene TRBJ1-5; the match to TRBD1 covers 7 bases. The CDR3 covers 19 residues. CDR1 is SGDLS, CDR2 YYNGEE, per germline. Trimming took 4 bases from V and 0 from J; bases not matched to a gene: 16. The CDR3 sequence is CASSHRQGTLYYSNQPQHF. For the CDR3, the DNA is TGTGCCAGCAGCCACCGACAGGGCACCTTATACTATAGCAATCAGCCCCAGCATTTT.

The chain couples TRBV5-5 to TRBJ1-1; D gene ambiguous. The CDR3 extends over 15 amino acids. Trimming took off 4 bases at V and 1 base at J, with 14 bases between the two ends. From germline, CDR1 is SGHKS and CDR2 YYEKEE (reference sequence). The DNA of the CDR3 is TGTGCCAGCAGCCCCGGCCCGGTAAGGAACACTGAAGCTTTCTTT. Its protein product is CASSPGPVRNTEAFF. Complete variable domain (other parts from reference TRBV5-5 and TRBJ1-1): DAGVTQSPTHLIKTRGQQVTLRCSPISGHKSVSWYQQVLGQGPQFIFQYYEKEERGRGNFPDRFSARQFPNYSSELNVNALLLGDSALYLCASSPGPVRNTEAFFGQGTRLTVV.